These 18 T cell receptor beta chains originate from one sample sequenced in a study of T cell changes during pregnancy in multiple sclerosis. The table came from immunoSEQ multiplex PCR; TCRdb's copy has only in-frame clones and leaves some out. The sample has approximately 73,000 clones; 90% to 95% are singletons. The input for sequencing was CD4+ T cells from peripheral blood mononuclear cells, taken before pregnancy. The receptors were gathered from a female donor with multiple sclerosis, enrolled in a pregnancy study.

The rearrangement joins TRBV6-6 to TRBJ2-2; 10 bases agree with TRBD1. The CDR3 has 14 amino acids. The V gene's germline CDR1 is MNHNY and CDR2 SVGAGI (reference sequence). The ends lost 6 bases at V and 5 bases at J; junction bases unmatched: 3. CDR3 sequence reads: CASRDRGLTGELFF. The CDR3 DNA is TGTGCCAGCAGAGACAGGGGGCTAACCGGGGAGCTGTTTTTT.

The chain has TRBV6-1 and TRBJ1-6; 11 bases agree with TRBD1. V was clipped by 4 bases and J by 10 bases; unmatched bases: 12. There are 17 residues in the CDR3. CDR1 and CDR2 (germline): MNHNS, SASEGT. The CDR3 DNA sequence: TGTGCCAGCAGTGGGTTTGGACAGGGGGCCTTGGGCTCACCCCTCCACTTT. Its translation: CASSGFGQGALGSPLHF.

The V and J genes are TRBV27 and TRBJ1-5, with TRBD1 matching over 10 bases. The CDR3 covers 14 residues. The J segment lost 5 bases and the V segment lost 6 bases, leaving 4 bases of the junction unmatched. Germline V gene data show CDR1 as MNHEY and CDR2 as SMNVEV (reference sequence). CDR3 nucleotide sequence: TGTGCCAGCAGGGCGACAGGGGGCTATCAGCCCCAGCATTTT. Translating it yields CASRATGGYQPQHF.

CDR3 in DNA: TGTGCCAGTAGTAAACAGGGGAGATATGGCTACACCTTC. Protein product: CASSKQGRYGYTF. V gene TRBV19 combines with J gene TRBJ1-2; 7 bases align to TRBD1. This CDR3 is built from 13 residues. V shed 4 bases and J 5 bases; nucleotides not matched to a gene: 4. Germline assignment: CDR1 LNHDA and CDR2 SQIVND (reference sequence).

Remarks on this clone: This is likely a read error, given that the CDR3 carries no conserved phenylalanine or tryptophan at its end. No DNA is shown, since the ends of the CDR3 on it are uncertain; the CDR3 is the one TCRdb lists. CDR3 sequence reads: CASSEGGLVTI. The chain carries TRBV2 and TRBJ2-4; the table calls TRBD2, which could not be checked here. The CDR3 length is 11 residues, termini included. From germline, CDR1 is SNHLY and CDR2 FYNNEI.

The genes are TRBV21-1 and TRBJ1-3; the table assigns TRBD1, which was not confirmed against the DNA. TRBV21-1 is shown as a pseudogene. This CDR3 has 19 residues. The CDR3 DNA reads TGTGCCAGCAGCAAAGAATCTTGGCAGGGGAGTTCCTCTGGAAACACCATATATTTT. Protein sequence: CASSKESWQGSSSGNTIYF.

This sequence joins TRBV6-1 and TRBJ1-2; D is possibly TRBD1 (6 bases). V gave up 7 bases and J gave up 6 bases, with 18 bases separating them. This CDR3 contains 14 residues. CDR1 and CDR2 from the germline V gene are MNHNS and SASEGT. Here the CDR3 reads CASIGQLPIHGYTF. CDR3 coding DNA: TGTGCCAGCATCGGACAGCTTCCCATCCATGGCTACACCTTC.

The V call is TRBV5-6, the J call TRBJ1-2; D call uncertain. The germline gives CDR1 SGHDT, CDR2 YYEEEE. Trimming shortened V by 2 bases and J by 4 bases, and 6 bases separated the two germline ends. This CDR3 region has 12 residues. The DNA of the CDR3 is TGTGCCAGCAGCTTAGAGAGCTATGGCTACACCTTC. This sequence encodes CASSLESYGYTF.

The rearrangement joins TRBV10-2 to TRBJ2-7; D gene uncertain. Germline V gene data show CDR1 as WSHSY and CDR2 as SAAADI. The ends were cut back, 4 bases at V and 2 bases at J, with 9 bases in the middle. CDR3 length: 13 amino acids. In nucleotides, the CDR3 is TGCGCCAGCAGTGTCCAACTCCCCTACGAGCAGTACTTC. As protein: CASSVQLPYEQYF.

The gene calls are TRBV6-1 and TRBJ2-1; 9 bases agree with TRBD2. V was pared by 6 bases and J by 4 bases, with 1 base of the junction left unmatched. In germline, CDR1 is MNHNS, CDR2 SASEGT. The CDR3 loop spans 13 amino acids. As DNA, the CDR3 is TGTGCCAGCAGAGGACTAGCGTACAATGAGCAGTTCTTC. Translated, it gives CASRGLAYNEQFF.

The chain carries TRBV5-1 and TRBJ1-2; D ambiguous. Germline CDR1 SGHRS, CDR2 YFSETQ. Trimming removed 3 bases at V and 0 bases at J, with 21 bases between. The CDR3 runs 18 residues. Here the CDR3 DNA reads TGCGCCAGCAGCTCTCGTGAGGCGGTTCGGTCTCCTAACTATGGCTACACCTTC. This encodes CASSSREAVRSPNYGYTF.

This clone was observed a single time. J is TRBJ1-2 and V is TRBV25-1; the match to TRBD1 covers 7 bases. CDR1 and CDR2 (germline): MGHDK, SYGVNS. This CDR3 comprises 14 residues. The ends lost 6 bases at V and 4 bases at J; junction bases unmatched: 8. CDR3 in DNA: TGTGCCAGCAGCCCGGGACAGAATCTCTATGGCTACACCTTC. This sequence encodes CASSPGQNLYGYTF.

This chain connects TRBV30 to TRBJ2-1, with 7 nucleotides matching TRBD2. Germline CDR1 reads GTSNPN; CDR2 reads SVGIG (reference sequence). The CDR3 runs 15 residues. With 1 base clipped from V and 4 bases from J, the junction kept 7 bases outside the gene matches. The CDR3 spells CAWSARGVLYNEQFF. The CDR3 DNA reads TGTGCCTGGAGTGCCCGGGGGGTCCTATACAATGAGCAGTTCTTC. Complete variable domain (other parts from reference TRBV30 and TRBJ2-1): SQTIHQWPATLVQPVGSPLSLECTVEGTSNPNLYWYRQAAGRGLQLLFYSVGIGQISSEVPQNLSASRPQDRQFILSSKKLLLSDSGFYLCAWSARGVLYNEQFFGPGTRLTVL.

The V gene is TRBV28, the J gene TRBJ2-7, with D perhaps TRBD2 (6 bases). The CDR3 totals 13 residues. Germline V CDR1 and CDR2: MDHEN, SYDVKM. The V end lost 3 bases, the J end lost 4 bases, and 10 bases lay between the germline ends. The CDR3 DNA sequence: TGTGCCAGCAGTTTCGGGGGAGAATACGAGCAGTACTTC. Translated, it gives CASSFGGEYEQYF.

CDR3 region: CASSIYEQGMNTEAFF. CDR3 DNA: TGTGCCAGTAGTATCTACGAACAGGGGATGAACACTGAAGCTTTCTTT. The J gene is TRBJ1-1, the V gene TRBV19; 7 bases align to TRBD1. The ends lost 3 bases at V and 0 bases at J; junction bases unmatched: 7. This CDR3 contains 16 residues. Germline lookup yields CDR1 LNHDA and CDR2 SQIVND (reference sequence).

The V and J genes are TRBV9 and TRBJ1-1, with 8 bases aligning to TRBD1. The length of the CDR3 is 15 residues. With V trimmed by 2 bases and J by 1 base, 4 bases remained unmatched. Germline-derived CDR1 and CDR2 are SGDLS and YYNGEE. CDR3 coding DNA: TGTGCCAGCAGCGTTGCGACAGGGGCGAACACTGAAGCTTTCTTT. As protein: CASSVATGANTEAFF.

The rearrangement links TRBV6-6 to TRBJ1-1; D may be TRBD1 (6 bases). The CDR3 is made up of 16 amino acids. The V gene's germline CDR1 is MNHNY and CDR2 SVGAGI (reference sequence). V was shortened by 2 bases and J by 0 bases, with 13 bases between the two germline ends. CDR3 in DNA: TGTGCCAGCAGTTACGAAATTAGGACAGTGAACACTGAAGCTTTCTTT. Its translation is CASSYEIRTVNTEAFF.

This chain links TRBV2 with TRBJ2-6; 8 bases match TRBD1. Germline V gene sequence: CDR1 SNHLY, CDR2 FYNNEI. The CDR3 consists of 16 residues. V trimming: 8 bases; J trimming: 3 bases; junction bases outside the gene matches: 9. CDR3 sequence reads: CASSRQGASGANVLTF. The CDR3, as DNA: TGTGCCAGCTCTAGGCAGGGGGCAAGTGGGGCCAACGTCCTGACTTTC.